This TCR beta chain appears in the sequencing data of a study of T-cell reconstitution after alpha-beta-depleted transplantation in children. Study results and limitations: T-cell counts and diversity were attributed mostly to newly produced T cells one year after transplant.

A TCRbeta library incorporating unique molecular identifiers was prepared. Using its own MiXCR run on the PCR reads, TCRdb lists one record per CDR3 protein. The sample has around 440,000 distinct CDR3 sequences, roughly a tenth seen once. There are a few counts of this clonotype. Its specificity is unknown. The CDR3 consists of 16 residues. This chain connects TRBV21-1 to TRBJ2-2; the table calls TRBD2, which could not be checked here. TRBV21-1 corresponds to a pseudogene. Here the sequenced sample was PBMCs, taken before TCRalphabeta/CD19-depleted stem cell transplant. The TCR comes from a child aged 2 to 15 with inherited bone marrow failure, due to receive a stem cell transplant. The CDR3 sequence: CASSKRTSGSAGELFF. The CDR3 DNA follows: TGTGCCAGCAGCAAAAGGACTAGCGGGAGCGCCGGGGAGCTGTTTTTT.